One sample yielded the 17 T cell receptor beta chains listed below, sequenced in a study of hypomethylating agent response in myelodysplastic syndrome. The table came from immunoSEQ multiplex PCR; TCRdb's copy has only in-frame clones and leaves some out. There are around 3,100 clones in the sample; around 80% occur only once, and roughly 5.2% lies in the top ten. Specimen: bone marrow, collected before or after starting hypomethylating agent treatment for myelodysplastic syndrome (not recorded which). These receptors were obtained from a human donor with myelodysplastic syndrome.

CDR3 in amino acids: CASTHGDRGNSGNTIYF. CDR3 coding DNA: TGTGCCAGCACCCACGGGGACAGGGGGAACTCTGGAAACACCATATATTTT. This chain links TRBV11-2 with TRBJ1-3; the match to TRBD1 covers 11 bases. The ends lost 7 bases at V and 0 bases at J; junction bases unmatched: 8. Germline V gene lookup returns CDR1 SGHAT and CDR2 FQNNGV. The CDR3 is made up of 17 amino acids.

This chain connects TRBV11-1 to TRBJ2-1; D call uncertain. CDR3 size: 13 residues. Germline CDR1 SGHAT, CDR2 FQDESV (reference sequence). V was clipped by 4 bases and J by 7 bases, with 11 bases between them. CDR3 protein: CASSSAPGNEQFF. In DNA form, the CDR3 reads TGTGCCAGCAGCTCTGCCCCCGGGAATGAGCAGTTCTTC.

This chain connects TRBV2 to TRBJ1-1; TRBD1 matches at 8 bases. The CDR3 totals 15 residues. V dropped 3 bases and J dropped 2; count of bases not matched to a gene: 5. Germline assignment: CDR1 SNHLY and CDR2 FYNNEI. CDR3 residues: CASSETTGVNTEAFF. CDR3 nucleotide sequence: TGTGCCAGCAGTGAGACGACAGGGGTTAACACTGAAGCTTTCTTT.

The CDR3 DNA reads TGCGCCAGCAGCCAAAAATACGACAGGCCGAACACTGAAGCTTTCTTT. Translation: CASSQKYDRPNTEAFF. This sequence joins TRBV4-1 and TRBJ1-1; possible D gene TRBD1, 6 bases. Trimming cost V 2 bases and J 1 base, with 14 bases left between them. Germline CDR1 MGHRA, CDR2 YSYEKL. The CDR3 totals 16 residues.

As DNA, the CDR3 is TGTGCCAGCAGCTTAGAAGGTGATACGCAGTATTTT. Its translation is CASSLEGDTQYF. The chain has TRBV7-9 and TRBJ2-3; D remains unclear. This CDR3 contains 12 residues. Trimming stripped 1 base from V and 6 bases from J, with 5 bases between. The germline CDR1 and CDR2 sequences are SEHNR and FQNEAQ (reference sequence).

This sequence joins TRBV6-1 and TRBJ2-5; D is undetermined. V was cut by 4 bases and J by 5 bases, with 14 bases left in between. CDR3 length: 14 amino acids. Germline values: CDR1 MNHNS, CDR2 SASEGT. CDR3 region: CASSVGPQGETQYF. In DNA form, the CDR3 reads TGTGCCAGCAGTGTCGGGCCCCAAGGCGAGACCCAGTACTTC.

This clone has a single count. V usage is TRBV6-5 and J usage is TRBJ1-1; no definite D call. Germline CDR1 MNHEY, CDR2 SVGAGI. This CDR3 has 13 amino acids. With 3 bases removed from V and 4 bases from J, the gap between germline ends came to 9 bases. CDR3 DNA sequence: TGTGCCAGCAGTTATGCTGGATCCACTGAAGCTTTCTTT. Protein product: CASSYAGSTEAFF.

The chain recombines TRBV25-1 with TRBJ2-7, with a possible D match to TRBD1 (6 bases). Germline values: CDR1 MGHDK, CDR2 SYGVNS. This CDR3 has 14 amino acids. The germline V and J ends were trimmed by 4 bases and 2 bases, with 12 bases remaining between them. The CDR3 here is CASSVDSYPYEQYF. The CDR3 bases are TGTGCCAGCAGTGTGGACAGTTATCCCTACGAGCAGTACTTC.

The CDR3 nucleotides read TGTGCCAGCTCACCAAGACCTTTTGATGGTGTAACATCCTACGAGCAGTACTTC. This sequence encodes CASSPRPFDGVTSYEQYF. V usage is TRBV18 and J usage is TRBJ2-7; unclear D gene. From germline, CDR1 is KGHSH and CDR2 LQKENI. The V gene lost 2 bases and the J gene lost 1 base, with 21 bases spanning the gap. CDR3 length equals 18 residues.

CDR3 coding DNA: TGTGCCAGCAGTTTATTGACTGGACTAGCGGGAGAGACCCAGTACTTC. Translating it yields CASSLLTGLAGETQYF. The chain uses TRBV28 and TRBJ2-5; 11 positions match TRBD2. CDR3 size: 16 residues. Germline values: CDR1 MDHEN, CDR2 SYDVKM. V was pared by 1 base and J by 4 bases, with 5 bases of the junction left unmatched.

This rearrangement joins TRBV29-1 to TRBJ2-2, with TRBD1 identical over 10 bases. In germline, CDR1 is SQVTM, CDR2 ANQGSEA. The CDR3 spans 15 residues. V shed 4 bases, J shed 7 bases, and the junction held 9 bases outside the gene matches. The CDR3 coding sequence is TGCAGCGTTGGCGGGGGACAGGGGTCAGGCGGGGAGCTGTTTTTT. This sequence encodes CSVGGGQGSGGELFF.

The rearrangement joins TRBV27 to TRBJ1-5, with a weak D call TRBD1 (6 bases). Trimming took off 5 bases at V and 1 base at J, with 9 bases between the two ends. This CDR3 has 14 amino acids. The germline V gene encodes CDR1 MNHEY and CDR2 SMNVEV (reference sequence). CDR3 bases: TGTGCCAGCAGTCAGGGGCCGAGCAATCAGCCCCAGCATTTT. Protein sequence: CASSQGPSNQPQHF.

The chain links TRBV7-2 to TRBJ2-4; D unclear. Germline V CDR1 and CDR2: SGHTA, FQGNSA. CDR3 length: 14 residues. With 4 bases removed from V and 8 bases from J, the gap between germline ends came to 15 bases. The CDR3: CASSSLDPPYIQYF. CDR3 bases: TGTGCCAGCAGCTCTTTAGACCCTCCCTACATTCAGTACTTC.

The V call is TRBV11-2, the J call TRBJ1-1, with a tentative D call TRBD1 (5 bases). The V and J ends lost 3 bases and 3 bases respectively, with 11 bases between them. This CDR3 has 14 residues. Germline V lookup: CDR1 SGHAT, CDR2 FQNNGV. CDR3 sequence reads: CASSFRGVDTEAFF. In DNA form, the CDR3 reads TGTGCCAGCAGCTTCCGAGGGGTTGACACTGAAGCTTTCTTT.

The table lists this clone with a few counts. The CDR3, as DNA: TGTGCCAGCAGTGAACAGGCCGGCTCAGCCTTACGGAATGAAAAACTGTTTTTT. It specifies CASSEQAGSALRNEKLFF. J is TRBJ1-4 and V is TRBV6-1; D not resolved. This CDR3 comprises 18 residues. CDR1 and CDR2 from the germline V gene are MNHNS and SASEGT. Trimming took off 2 bases at V and 5 bases at J, with 21 bases between the two ends.

The CDR3 coding sequence is TGTGCCAGCAGTTACTCGATGGAAGGGGGGGACGGGGAGCAGTTCTTC. It specifies CASSYSMEGGDGEQFF. The chain uses TRBV6-6 and TRBJ2-1, with TRBD2 as a possible D gene (7 bases). Trimming pared 0 bases from V and 10 bases from J, leaving 19 bases between. Germline-derived CDR1 and CDR2 are MNHNY and SVGAGI (reference sequence). The CDR3 spans 16 residues.

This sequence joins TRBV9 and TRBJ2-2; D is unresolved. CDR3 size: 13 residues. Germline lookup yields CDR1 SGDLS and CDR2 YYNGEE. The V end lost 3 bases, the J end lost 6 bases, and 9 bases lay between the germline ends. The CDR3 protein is CASSARQPGELFF. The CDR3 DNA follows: TGTGCCAGCAGCGCCCGTCAACCCGGGGAGCTGTTTTTT.